These 2 T cell receptor beta chains came from one sample sequenced in a study of OX40 agonist ivuxolimab in advanced cancers. Libraries were prepared by immunoSEQ multiplex PCR; TCRdb keeps only in-frame clonotypes and omits some of them. The data contain about 74,000 clones, roughly 80% of them seen just once; the ten biggest clones take up about 2.1%. The sample consisted of CD4+ or CD8+ T cells sorted from blood, taken in a trial of the OX40 agonist ivuxolimab. All receptors derive from an adult with an advanced solid tumor such as melanoma, head and neck, liver or kidney cancer.

This chain connects TRBV30 to TRBJ1-2, with D hard to call. Germline-derived CDR1 and CDR2 are GTSNPN and SVGIG (reference sequence). Trimming stripped 7 bases from V and 4 bases from J, with 16 bases between. The CDR3 length is 13 residues. The CDR3 DNA sequence: TGTGCCTTACAAGACACCCTTTCCTATGGCTACACCTTC. Its protein is CALQDTLSYGYTF.

The chain employs TRBV4-1 and TRBJ1-3, with D hard to call. V was shortened by 0 bases and J by 0 bases, with 12 bases between the two germline ends. The CDR3 is 17 amino acids. Germline V lookup: CDR1 MGHRA, CDR2 YSYEKL. CDR3 loop: CASSQDLSEISGNTIYF. Written as DNA, the CDR3 is TGCGCCAGCAGCCAAGATCTTTCGGAGATCTCTGGAAACACCATATATTTT.